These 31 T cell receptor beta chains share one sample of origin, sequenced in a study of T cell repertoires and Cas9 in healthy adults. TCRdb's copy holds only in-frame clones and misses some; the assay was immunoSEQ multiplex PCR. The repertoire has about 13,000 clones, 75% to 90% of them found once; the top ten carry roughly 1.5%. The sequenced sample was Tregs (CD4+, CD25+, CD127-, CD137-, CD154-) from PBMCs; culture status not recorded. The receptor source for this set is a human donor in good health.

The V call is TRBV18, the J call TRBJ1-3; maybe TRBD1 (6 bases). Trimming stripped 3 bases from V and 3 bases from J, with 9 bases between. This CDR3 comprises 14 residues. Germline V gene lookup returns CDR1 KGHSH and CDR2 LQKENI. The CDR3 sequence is CASSPGQSGNTIYF. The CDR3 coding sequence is TGTGCCAGCTCACCCGGACAGAGTGGAAACACCATATATTTT.

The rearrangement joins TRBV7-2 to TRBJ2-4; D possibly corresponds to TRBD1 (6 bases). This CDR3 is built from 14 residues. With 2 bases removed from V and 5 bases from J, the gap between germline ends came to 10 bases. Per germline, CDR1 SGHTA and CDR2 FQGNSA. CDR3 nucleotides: TGTGCCAGCAGCTTATCAGGGGCACAAAACATTCAGTACTTC. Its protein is CASSLSGAQNIQYF.

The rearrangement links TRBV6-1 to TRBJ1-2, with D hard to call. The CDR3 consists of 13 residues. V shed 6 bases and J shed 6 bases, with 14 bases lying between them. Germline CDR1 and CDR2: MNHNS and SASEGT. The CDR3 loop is CASRETLKDGYTF. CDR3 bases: TGTGCCAGCAGAGAGACTCTCAAGGATGGCTACACCTTC.

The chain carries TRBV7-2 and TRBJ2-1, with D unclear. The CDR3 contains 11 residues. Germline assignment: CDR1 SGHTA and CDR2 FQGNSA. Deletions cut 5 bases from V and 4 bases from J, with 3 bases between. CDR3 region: CASSPYNEQFF. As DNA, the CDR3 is TGTGCCAGCAGCCCTTACAATGAGCAGTTCTTC.

DNA for the CDR3: TGTGCCAGCAGTGTCGAGACCGAGCAGTACTTC. This gives the protein CASSVETEQYF. This chain connects TRBV2 to TRBJ2-7; D is unresolved. Germline V CDR1 and CDR2: SNHLY, FYNNEI. V lost 4 bases to trimming and J lost 6 bases, with 7 bases between them. The CDR3 loop spans 11 amino acids. Filled out from reference TRBV2 and TRBJ2-7, the complete variable domain reads EPEVTQTPSHQVTQMGQEVILRCVPISNHLYFYWYRQILGQKVEFLVSFYNNEISEKSEIFDDQFSVERPDGSNFTLKIRSTKLEDSAMYFCASSVETEQYFGPGTRLTVT.

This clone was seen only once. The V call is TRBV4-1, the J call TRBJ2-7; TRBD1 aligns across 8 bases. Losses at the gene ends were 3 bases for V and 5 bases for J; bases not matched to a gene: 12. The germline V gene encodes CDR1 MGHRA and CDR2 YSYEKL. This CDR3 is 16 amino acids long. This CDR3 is CASSQGLLGQGHEQYV. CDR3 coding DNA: TGCGCCAGCAGCCAGGGCCTATTAGGACAGGGTCACGAGCAGTACGTC.

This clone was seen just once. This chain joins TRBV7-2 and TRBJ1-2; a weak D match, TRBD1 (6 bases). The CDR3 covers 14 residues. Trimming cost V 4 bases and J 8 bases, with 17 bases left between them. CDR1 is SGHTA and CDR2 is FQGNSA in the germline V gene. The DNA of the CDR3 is TGTGCCAGCAGCTCTCAAGGGACATGGGGCGGCTACACCTTC. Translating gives CASSSQGTWGGYTF.

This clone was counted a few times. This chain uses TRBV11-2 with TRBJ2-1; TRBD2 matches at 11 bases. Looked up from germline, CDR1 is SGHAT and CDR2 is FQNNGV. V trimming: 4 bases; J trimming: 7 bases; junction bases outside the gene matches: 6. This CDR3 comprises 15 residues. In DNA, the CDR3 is TGTGCCAGCAGCTCGAGAGCTAGCGGGGGGAATGAGCAGTTCTTC. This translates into CASSSRASGGNEQFF.

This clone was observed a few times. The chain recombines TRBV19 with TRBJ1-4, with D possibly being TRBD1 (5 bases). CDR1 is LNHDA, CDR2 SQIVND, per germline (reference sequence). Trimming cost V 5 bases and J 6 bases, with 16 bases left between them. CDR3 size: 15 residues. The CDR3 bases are TGTGCCAGTAGTCCAGATGGGGGATCGGATGAAAAACTGTTTTTT. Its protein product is CASSPDGGSDEKLFF.

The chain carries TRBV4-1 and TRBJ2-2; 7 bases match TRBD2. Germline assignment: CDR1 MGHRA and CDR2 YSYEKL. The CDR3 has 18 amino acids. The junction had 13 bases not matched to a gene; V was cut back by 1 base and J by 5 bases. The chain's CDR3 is CASSQGGGIRWTTGELFF. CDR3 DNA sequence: TGCGCCAGCAGCCAAGGCGGGGGTATAAGGTGGACGACCGGGGAGCTGTTTTTT.

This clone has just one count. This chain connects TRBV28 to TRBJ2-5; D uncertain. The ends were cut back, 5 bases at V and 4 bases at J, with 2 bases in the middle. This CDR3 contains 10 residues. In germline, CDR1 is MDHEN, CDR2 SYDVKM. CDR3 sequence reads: CASSGETQYF. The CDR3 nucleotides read TGTGCCAGCAGTGGAGAGACCCAGTACTTC.

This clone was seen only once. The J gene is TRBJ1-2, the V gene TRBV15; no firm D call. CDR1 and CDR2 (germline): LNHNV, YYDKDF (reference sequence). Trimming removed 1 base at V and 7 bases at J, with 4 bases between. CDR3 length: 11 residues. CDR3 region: CATSRVGGYTF. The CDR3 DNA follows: TGTGCCACCAGCAGAGTGGGTGGCTACACCTTC.

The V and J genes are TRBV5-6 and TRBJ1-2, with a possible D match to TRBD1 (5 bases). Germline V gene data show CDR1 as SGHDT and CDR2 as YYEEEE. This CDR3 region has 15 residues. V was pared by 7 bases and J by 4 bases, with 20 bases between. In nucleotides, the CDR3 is TGTGCCAGCCGGATCCTGGGACCTGGATCCTATGGCTACACCTTC. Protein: CASRILGPGSYGYTF.

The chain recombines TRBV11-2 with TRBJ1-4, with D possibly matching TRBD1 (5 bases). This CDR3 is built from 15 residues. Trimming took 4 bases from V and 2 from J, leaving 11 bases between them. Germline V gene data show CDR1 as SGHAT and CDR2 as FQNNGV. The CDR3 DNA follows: TGTGCCAGCAGCTCTTGGGGCCACACTAATGAAAAACTGTTTTTT. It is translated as CASSSWGHTNEKLFF.

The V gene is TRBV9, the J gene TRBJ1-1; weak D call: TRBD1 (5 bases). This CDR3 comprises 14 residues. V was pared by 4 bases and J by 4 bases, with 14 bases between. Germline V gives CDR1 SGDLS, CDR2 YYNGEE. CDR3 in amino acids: CASSPRGMATEAFF. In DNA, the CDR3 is TGTGCCAGCAGCCCCCGGGGGATGGCCACTGAAGCTTTCTTT.

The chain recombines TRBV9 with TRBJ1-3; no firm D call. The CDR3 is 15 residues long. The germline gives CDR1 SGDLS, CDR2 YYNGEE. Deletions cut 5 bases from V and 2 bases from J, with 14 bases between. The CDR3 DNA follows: TGTGCCAGCAGTAGTAGTTGGGGAGCTGGAAACACCATATATTTT. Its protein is CASSSSWGAGNTIYF.

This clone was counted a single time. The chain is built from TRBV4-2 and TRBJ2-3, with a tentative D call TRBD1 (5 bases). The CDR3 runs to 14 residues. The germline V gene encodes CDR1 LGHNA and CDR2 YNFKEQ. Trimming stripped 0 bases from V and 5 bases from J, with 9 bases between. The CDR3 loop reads CASSQDRVGDTQYF. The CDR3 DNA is TGTGCCAGCAGCCAAGACAGGGTGGGAGATACGCAGTATTTT.

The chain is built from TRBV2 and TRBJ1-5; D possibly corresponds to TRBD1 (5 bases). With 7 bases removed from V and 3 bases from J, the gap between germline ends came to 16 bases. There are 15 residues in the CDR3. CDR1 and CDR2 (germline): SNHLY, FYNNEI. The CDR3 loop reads CASKFRRGPNQPQHF. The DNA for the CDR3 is TGTGCCAGCAAATTCAGGAGGGGTCCCAATCAGCCCCAGCATTTT. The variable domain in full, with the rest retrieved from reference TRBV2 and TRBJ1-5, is EPEVTQTPSHQVTQMGQEVILRCVPISNHLYFYWYRQILGQKVEFLVSFYNNEISEKSEIFDDQFSVERPDGSNFTLKIRSTKLEDSAMYFCASKFRRGPNQPQHFGDGTRLSIL.

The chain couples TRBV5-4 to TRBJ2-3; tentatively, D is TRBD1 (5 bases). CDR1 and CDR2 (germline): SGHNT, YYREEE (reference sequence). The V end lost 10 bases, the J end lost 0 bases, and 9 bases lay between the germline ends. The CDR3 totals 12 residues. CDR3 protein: CASQGSTDTQYF. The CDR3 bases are TGTGCCTCTCAGGGTAGCACAGATACGCAGTATTTT.

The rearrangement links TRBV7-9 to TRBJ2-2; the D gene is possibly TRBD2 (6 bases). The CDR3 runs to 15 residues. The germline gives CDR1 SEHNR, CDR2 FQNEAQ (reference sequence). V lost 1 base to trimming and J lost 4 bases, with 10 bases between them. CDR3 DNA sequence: TGTGCCAGCAGCTTAGGGGGGGTAACCACCGGGGAGCTGTTTTTT. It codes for CASSLGGVTTGELFF.

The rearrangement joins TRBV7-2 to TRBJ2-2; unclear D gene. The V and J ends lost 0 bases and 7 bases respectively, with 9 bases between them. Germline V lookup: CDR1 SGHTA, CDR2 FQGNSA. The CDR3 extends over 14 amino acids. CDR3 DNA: TGTGCCAGCAGCTTAGCGCGCACGGGCGGGGAGCTGTTTTTT. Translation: CASSLARTGGELFF.

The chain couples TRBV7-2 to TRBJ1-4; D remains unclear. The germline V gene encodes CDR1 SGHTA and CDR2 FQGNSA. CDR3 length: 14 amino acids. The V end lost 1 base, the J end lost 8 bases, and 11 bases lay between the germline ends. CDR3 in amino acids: CASSLGAGQEKLFF. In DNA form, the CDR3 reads TGTGCCAGCAGCTTAGGGGCAGGTCAGGAAAAACTGTTTTTT.

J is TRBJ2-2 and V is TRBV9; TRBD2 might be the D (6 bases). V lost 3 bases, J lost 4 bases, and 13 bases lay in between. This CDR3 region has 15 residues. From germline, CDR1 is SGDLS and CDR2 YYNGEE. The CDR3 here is CASSALLGGTGELFF. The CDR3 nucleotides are TGTGCCAGCAGCGCACTGCTCGGGGGCACCGGGGAGCTGTTTTTT.

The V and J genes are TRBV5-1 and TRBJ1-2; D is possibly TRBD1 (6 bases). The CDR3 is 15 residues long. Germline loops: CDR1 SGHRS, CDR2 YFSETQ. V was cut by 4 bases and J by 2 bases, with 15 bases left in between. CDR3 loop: CASSIQGSANYGYTF. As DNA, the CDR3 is TGCGCCAGCAGCATACAGGGTTCGGCAAACTATGGCTACACCTTC. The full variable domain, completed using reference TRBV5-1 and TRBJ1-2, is KAGVTQTPRYLIKTRGQQVTLSCSPISGHRSVSWYQQTPGQGLQFLFEYFSETQRNKGNFPGRFSGRQFSNSRSEMNVSTLELGDSALYLCASSIQGSANYGYTFGSGTRLTVV.

In DNA, the CDR3 is TGTGCCAGCAGCTTCCAAACTGGGGGTGAGCAGTTCTTC. Translating gives CASSFQTGGEQFF. The V call is TRBV7-2, the J call TRBJ2-1, with D possibly called TRBD1 or TRBD2 (5 bases each). Germline V gene lookup returns CDR1 SGHTA and CDR2 FQGNSA. The ends were cut back, 3 bases at V and 9 bases at J, with 12 bases in the middle. This CDR3 is built from 13 residues.

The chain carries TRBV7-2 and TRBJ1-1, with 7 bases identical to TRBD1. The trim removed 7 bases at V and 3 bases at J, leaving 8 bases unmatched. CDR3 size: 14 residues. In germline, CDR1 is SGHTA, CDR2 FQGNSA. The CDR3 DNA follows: TGTGCCAGCACCAGAAACAGGGGTTACACTGAAGCTTTCTTT. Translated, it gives CASTRNRGYTEAFF.

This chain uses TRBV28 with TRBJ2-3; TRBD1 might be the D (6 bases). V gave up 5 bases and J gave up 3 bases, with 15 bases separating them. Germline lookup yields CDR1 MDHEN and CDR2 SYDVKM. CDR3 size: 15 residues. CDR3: CASSLRGRGTDTQYF. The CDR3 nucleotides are TGTGCCAGCAGTCTTCGTGGCAGGGGAACAGATACGCAGTATTTT.

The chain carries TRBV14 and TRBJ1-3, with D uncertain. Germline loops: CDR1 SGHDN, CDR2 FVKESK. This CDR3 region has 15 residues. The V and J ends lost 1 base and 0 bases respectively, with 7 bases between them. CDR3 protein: CASSQGPSSGNTIYF. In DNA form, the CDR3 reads TGTGCCAGCAGCCAAGGGCCGAGCTCTGGAAACACCATATATTTT.

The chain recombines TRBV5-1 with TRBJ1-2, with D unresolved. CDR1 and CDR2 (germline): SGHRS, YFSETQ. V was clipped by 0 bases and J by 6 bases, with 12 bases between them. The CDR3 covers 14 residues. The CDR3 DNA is TGCGCCAGCAGCTTGGAGGGCAGCGGCAATGGCTACACCTTC. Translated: CASSLEGSGNGYTF. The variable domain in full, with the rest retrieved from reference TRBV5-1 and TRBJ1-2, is KAGVTQTPRYLIKTRGQQVTLSCSPISGHRSVSWYQQTPGQGLQFLFEYFSETQRNKGNFPGRFSGRQFSNSRSEMNVSTLELGDSALYLCASSLEGSGNGYTFGSGTRLTVV.

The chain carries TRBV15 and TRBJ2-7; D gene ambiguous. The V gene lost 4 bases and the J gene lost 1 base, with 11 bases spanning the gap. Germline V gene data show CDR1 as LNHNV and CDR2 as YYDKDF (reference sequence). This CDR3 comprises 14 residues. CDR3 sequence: CATSNPPVSYEQYF. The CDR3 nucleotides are TGTGCCACCAGCAACCCCCCAGTGTCCTACGAGCAGTACTTC.

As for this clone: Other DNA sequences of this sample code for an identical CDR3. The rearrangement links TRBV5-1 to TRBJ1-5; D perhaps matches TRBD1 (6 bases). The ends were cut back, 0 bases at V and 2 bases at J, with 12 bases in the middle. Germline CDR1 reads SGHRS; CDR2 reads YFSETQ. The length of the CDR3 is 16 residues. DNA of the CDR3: TGCGCCAGCAGCTTGGAGGGGGGGGGCGGCAATCAGCCCCAGCATTTT. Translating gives CASSLEGGGGNQPQHF.